The 24 T cell receptor beta chains presented below share a single source sample, sequenced in a study of shared clonotypes between healthy human individuals. Clones were sequenced by immunoSEQ multiplex PCR, and TCRdb holds only the in-frame ones, with some missing. This sample has about 2.4 million clones, with 80% to 95% found just once. The sequenced sample consisted of naive CD4+ T cells from PBMCs. Stated subset: CD45RA+ positively selected. All receptors derive from a man in his late teens or twenties in good health. Some clones in this sample may be carry-over from other donors' samples.

Only one count was recorded for this clone. The sample carries other DNA sequences with the same CDR3. V usage is TRBV7-3 and J usage is TRBJ2-5, with 11 bases identical to TRBD2. CDR3 length: 15 residues. V trimming: 5 bases; J trimming: 1 base; junction bases outside the gene matches: 3. Germline V CDR1 and CDR2: SGHTA, FQGTGA. The CDR3 DNA reads TGTGCCAGCAGCCCGGGACTAGCGGTCCAAGAGACCCAGTACTTC. Its protein product is CASSPGLAVQETQYF. Full variable domain (missing parts from reference TRBV7-3 and TRBJ2-5): GAGVSQTPSNKVTEKGKYVELRCDPISGHTALYWYRQSLGQGPEFLIYFQGTGAADDSGLPNDRFFAVRPEGSVSTLKIQRTERGDSAVYLCASSPGLAVQETQYFGPGTRLLVL.

The J gene is TRBJ2-3, the V gene TRBV18, with 9 bases matching TRBD1. CDR3 length equals 15 residues. V shed 6 bases and J 5 bases; nucleotides not matched to a gene: 9. CDR1 KGHSH and CDR2 LQKENI come from the germline V gene. Written as DNA, the CDR3 is TGTGCCAGCTCCATTGGGACAGGGTTTATAGATACGCAGTATTTT. Amino acids: CASSIGTGFIDTQYF. The full variable domain, completed using reference TRBV18 and TRBJ2-3, is NAGVMQNPRHLVRRRGQEARLRCSPMKGHSHVYWYRQLPEEGLKFMVYLQKENIIDESGMPKERFSAEFPKEGPSILRIQQVVRGDSAAYFCASSIGTGFIDTQYFGPGTRLTVL.

The J gene is TRBJ1-2, the V gene TRBV19, with D maybe TRBD1 (5 bases). V was trimmed by 9 bases and J by 0 bases, leaving 17 bases between them. Germline CDR1 and CDR2: LNHDA and SQIVND (reference sequence). The CDR3 is 15 residues long. CDR3 DNA sequence: TGTGCCAGCCGACTCCCGGGGACGGCTAACTATGGCTACACCTTC. This gives the protein CASRLPGTANYGYTF.

The rearrangement joins TRBV10-1 to TRBJ2-1; 9 bases agree with TRBD2. Germline CDR1 reads WNHNN; CDR2 reads SYGVQD (reference sequence). Unmatched junction bases numbered 10, after V lost 7 bases and J lost 3 bases. This CDR3 region has 16 residues. This CDR3 reads CASTPGVAGDYNEQFF. CDR3 sequence (DNA): TGCGCCAGCACCCCTGGGGTAGCGGGGGACTACAATGAGCAGTTCTTC.

V and J are TRBV5-1 and TRBJ1-2; 9 bases are a match to TRBD1. CDR1 is SGHRS, CDR2 YFSETQ, per germline. V dropped 2 bases and J dropped 6; count of bases not matched to a gene: 17. The CDR3 has 18 amino acids. CDR3 nucleotides: TGCGCCAGCAGCTTACAACCGGGACAGGGACTGTCGGGAAATGGCTACACCTTC. It specifies CASSLQPGQGLSGNGYTF.

The rearrangement joins TRBV28 to TRBJ1-5; 7 bases map to TRBD1. CDR3 size: 15 residues. V shed 6 bases, J shed 1 base, and the junction held 6 bases outside the gene matches. Per germline, CDR1 MDHEN and CDR2 SYDVKM. CDR3 sequence reads: CASRTTGVSNQPQHF. In nucleotides, the CDR3 is TGTGCCAGCAGGACCACAGGGGTAAGCAATCAGCCCCAGCATTTT.

V and J are TRBV28 and TRBJ2-5, with D perhaps being TRBD1 or TRBD2 (5 bases each). V lost 6 bases and J 2 bases, leaving 22 bases between the germline ends. Looked up from germline, CDR1 is MDHEN and CDR2 is SYDVKM. The CDR3 consists of 17 residues. In DNA form, the CDR3 reads TGTGCCAGCAGAAGCGTGGGACGGTCTTTTCCTCAAGAGACCCAGTACTTC. Its translation is CASRSVGRSFPQETQYF. Together with reference TRBV28 and TRBJ2-5, the CDR3 gives the full variable domain: DVKVTQSSRYLVKRTGEKVFLECVQDMDHENMFWYRQDPGLGLRLIYFSYDVKMKEKGDIPEGYSVSREKKERFSLILESASTNQTSMYLCASRSVGRSFPQETQYFGPGTRLLVL.

The V call is TRBV30, the J call TRBJ2-1, with D unclear. The V and J ends lost 1 base and 7 bases respectively, with 20 bases between them. The CDR3 is made up of 16 amino acids. Germline lookup yields CDR1 GTSNPN and CDR2 SVGIG (reference sequence). The CDR3 DNA sequence: TGTGCCTGGAGTGAGTTGGTTCCAGGTATCAAGAATGAGCAGTTCTTC. As protein: CAWSELVPGIKNEQFF.

V and J are TRBV30 and TRBJ1-1; D might be TRBD1 (6 bases). Between the trimmed V and J ends, which lost 2 bases and 1 base, there was a span of 14 bases. CDR1 is GTSNPN, CDR2 SVGIG, per germline (reference sequence). The CDR3 contains 15 residues. DNA for the CDR3: TGTGCCTGGAGTCAGGGGACCACTTCGAACACTGAAGCTTTCTTT. Translated: CAWSQGTTSNTEAFF.

This chain links TRBV29-1 with TRBJ2-1; D possibly uses TRBD1 or TRBD2 (6 bases each). Germline CDR1 SQVTM, CDR2 ANQGSEA. The CDR3 extends over 14 amino acids. Trimming removed 6 bases from V and 10 bases from J, with 22 bases in between. CDR3 sequence: CSVLGGKGPQEQFF. The CDR3 bases are TGCAGCGTGTTGGGGGGCAAGGGACCCCAAGAGCAGTTCTTC.

The chain combines TRBV7-3 with TRBJ2-6; 7 bases agree with TRBD2. Unmatched junction bases numbered 3, after V lost 5 bases and J lost 2 bases. Per germline, CDR1 SGHTA and CDR2 FQGTGA. The CDR3 is made up of 15 amino acids. This CDR3 reads CASSAGEAGANVLTF. CDR3 coding DNA: TGTGCCAGCAGCGCGGGAGAGGCTGGGGCCAACGTCCTGACTTTC.

This sequence joins TRBV7-8 and TRBJ2-4; D may be TRBD2 (7 bases). The ends were cut back, 4 bases at V and 3 bases at J, with 13 bases in the middle. The CDR3 sequence is 15 residues long. Germline values: CDR1 SGHVS, CDR2 FQNEAQ. The CDR3 region has the DNA TGTGCCAGCAGCTCTAGGGGGGGTCTCAAAAACATTCAGTACTTC. Translated, it gives CASSSRGGLKNIQYF.

The chain links TRBV5-1 to TRBJ1-5; 8 nucleotides line up with TRBD1. J lost 0 bases, V lost 3 bases, and 11 bases had no gene match. Germline V gene lookup returns CDR1 SGHRS and CDR2 YFSETQ. The CDR3 consists of 18 residues. The CDR3 loop is CASSWGPFGTGSNQPQHF. The CDR3 region has the DNA TGCGCCAGCAGCTGGGGGCCTTTTGGGACAGGTAGCAATCAGCCCCAGCATTTT.

The rearrangement uses TRBV5-6 and TRBJ2-1; 11 nucleotides agree with TRBD2. The CDR3 has 16 residues. Losses at the gene ends were 4 bases for V and 4 bases for J; bases not matched to a gene: 7. Germline V gene data show CDR1 as SGHDT and CDR2 as YYEEEE. The CDR3 here is CASSVTSGEVYNEQFF. Written as DNA, the CDR3 is TGTGCCAGCAGCGTGACTAGCGGGGAAGTATACAATGAGCAGTTCTTC.

V is TRBV27 and J is TRBJ1-2, with D possibly being TRBD1 (6 bases). Germline CDR1 MNHEY, CDR2 SMNVEV (reference sequence). The V and J ends lost 6 bases and 8 bases respectively, with 16 bases between them. This CDR3 is built from 13 residues. The DNA of the CDR3 is TGTGCCAGCAGCCCTCCAGGGGCAGTGGGCTACACCTTC. Translation gives CASSPPGAVGYTF.

V usage is TRBV9 and J usage is TRBJ2-7; D perhaps matches TRBD2 (5 bases). The CDR3 is made up of 16 amino acids. V lost 0 bases and J lost 0, with 13 bases in between. The V gene's germline CDR1 is SGDLS and CDR2 YYNGEE. CDR3 nucleotides: TGTGCCAGCAGCGTAGAGGCGGGCGGAAGCTCCTACGAGCAGTACTTC. Protein product: CASSVEAGGSSYEQYF.

This chain uses TRBV18 with TRBJ2-5; 7 nucleotides align to TRBD2. V lost 3 bases and J lost 1; bases outside the gene matches: 11. The CDR3 has 17 residues. The germline V gene encodes CDR1 KGHSH and CDR2 LQKENI. The DNA for the CDR3 is TGTGCCAGCTCACCCCTCCCTCCAGCGGGAATCCAAGAGACCCAGTACTTC. Protein sequence: CASSPLPPAGIQETQYF.

The genes are TRBV5-4 and TRBJ2-7; a possible D gene is TRBD2 (5 bases). The germline V gene encodes CDR1 SGHNT and CDR2 YYREEE (reference sequence). The CDR3 runs to 15 residues. V was clipped by 0 bases and J by 2 bases, with 12 bases between them. The CDR3 here is CASSLGQGLTYEQYF. The CDR3 region has the DNA TGTGCCAGCAGCTTGGGTCAAGGACTTACCTACGAGCAGTACTTC.

Turning to this clone: Other DNA sequences in the sample encode the same CDR3. The J gene is TRBJ2-1, the V gene TRBV29-1; 9 positions agree with TRBD2. Germline V CDR1 and CDR2: SQVTM, ANQGSEA. V lost 6 bases to trimming and J lost 5 bases; unmatched junction nucleotides: 5. This CDR3 has 13 residues. The CDR3 DNA sequence: TGCAGCGTGGGCCTAGCGGGGAACAATGAGCAGTTCTTC. Amino acids: CSVGLAGNNEQFF.

V is TRBV9 and J is TRBJ2-7; TRBD2 might be the D (5 bases). The CDR3 is 12 amino acids. The V gene's germline CDR1 is SGDLS and CDR2 YYNGEE. The V end lost 3 bases, the J end lost 7 bases, and 11 bases lay between the germline ends. CDR3 residues: CASSAGEQEQYF. For the CDR3, the DNA is TGTGCCAGCAGCGCTGGGGAGCAGGAGCAGTACTTC. The entire variable domain, with the rest obtained from reference TRBV9 and TRBJ2-7, is as follows: DSGVTQTPKHLITATGQRVTLRCSPRSGDLSVYWYQQSLDQGLQFLIQYYNGEERAKGNILERFSAQQFPDLHSELNLSSLELGDSALYFCASSAGEQEQYFGPGTRLTVT.

A word on this clone: A much bigger clone sits one base away, suggesting this may be a read error. Other DNA sequences from this sample encode an identical CDR3 as well. The CDR3 DNA is TGTGCCAGCAGTGTAGAAGAGACCCAGTACTTC. This translates into CASSVEETQYF. V and J are TRBV28 and TRBJ2-5; D unclear. This CDR3 is 11 amino acids long. Germline-derived CDR1 and CDR2 are MDHEN and SYDVKM. V lost 5 bases and J lost 3, with 4 bases in between.

Note on this clone: This sample also contains other DNA sequences that code for the same CDR3. The J gene is TRBJ2-7, the V gene TRBV20-1, with D uncertain. Germline V lookup: CDR1 DFQATT, CDR2 SNEGSKA (reference sequence). The CDR3 consists of 11 residues. V was cut by 1 base and J by 2 bases, with 3 bases left in between. CDR3 sequence: CSARAPYEQYF. CDR3 nucleotide sequence: TGCAGTGCTAGAGCACCCTACGAGCAGTACTTC.

This chain connects TRBV18 to TRBJ1-3; D is undetermined. Between the trimmed V and J ends, which lost 2 bases and 2 bases, there was a span of 16 bases. Germline V gives CDR1 KGHSH, CDR2 LQKENI. The CDR3 runs to 17 residues. The CDR3 loop reads CASSPSEGKPAGNTIYF. The CDR3 DNA follows: TGTGCCAGCTCACCATCTGAAGGAAAGCCGGCTGGAAACACCATATATTTT.

This clone has a handful of counts. The rearrangement links TRBV19 to TRBJ1-1; D ambiguous. The CDR3 loop spans 15 amino acids. Trimming left V 3 bases short and J 1 base short, with 12 bases between. Germline values: CDR1 LNHDA, CDR2 SQIVND (reference sequence). CDR3 in DNA: TGTGCCAGTAGTATGGTGCCCCGGGCGAACACTGAAGCTTTCTTT. The encoded protein is CASSMVPRANTEAFF.